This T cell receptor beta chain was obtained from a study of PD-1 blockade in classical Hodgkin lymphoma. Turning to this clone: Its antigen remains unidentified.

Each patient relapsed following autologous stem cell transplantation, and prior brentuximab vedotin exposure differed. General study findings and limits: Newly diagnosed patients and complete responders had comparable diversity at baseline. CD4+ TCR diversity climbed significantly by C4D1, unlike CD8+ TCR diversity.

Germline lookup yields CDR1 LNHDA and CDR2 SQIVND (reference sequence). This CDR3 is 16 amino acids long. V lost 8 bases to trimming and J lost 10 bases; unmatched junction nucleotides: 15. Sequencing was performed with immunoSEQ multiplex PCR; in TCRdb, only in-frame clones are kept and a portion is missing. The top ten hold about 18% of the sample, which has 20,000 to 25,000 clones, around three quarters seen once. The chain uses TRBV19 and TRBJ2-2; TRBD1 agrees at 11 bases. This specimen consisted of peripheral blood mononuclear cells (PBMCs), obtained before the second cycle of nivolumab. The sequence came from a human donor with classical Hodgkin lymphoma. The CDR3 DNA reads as TGTGCCAGTTACGACCGAGGGACAGGGGGGGGTTCGGAGCTGTTTTTT. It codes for CASYDRGTGGGSELFF. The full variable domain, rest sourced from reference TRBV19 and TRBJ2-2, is DGGITQSPKYLFRKEGQNVTLSCEQNLNHDAMYWYRQDPGQGLRLIYYSQIVNDFQKGDIAEGYSVSREKKESFPLTVTSAQKNPTAFYLCASYDRGTGGGSELFFGEGSRLTVL.